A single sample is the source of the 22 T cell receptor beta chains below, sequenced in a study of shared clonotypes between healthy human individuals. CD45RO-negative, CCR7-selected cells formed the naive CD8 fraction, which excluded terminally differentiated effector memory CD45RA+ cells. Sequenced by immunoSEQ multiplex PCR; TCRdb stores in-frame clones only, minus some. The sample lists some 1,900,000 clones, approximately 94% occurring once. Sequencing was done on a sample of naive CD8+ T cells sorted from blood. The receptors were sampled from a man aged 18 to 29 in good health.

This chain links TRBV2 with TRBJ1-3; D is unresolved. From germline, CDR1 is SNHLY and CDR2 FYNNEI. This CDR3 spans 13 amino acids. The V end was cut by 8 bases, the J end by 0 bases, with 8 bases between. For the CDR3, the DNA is TGTGCCAGCGAGGGAGACTCTGGAAACACCATATATTTT. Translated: CASEGDSGNTIYF.

CDR3 in amino acids: CASSGVSGTEETQYF. CDR3 nucleotides: TGTGCCAGCAGCGGTGTGTCCGGGACAGAAGAGACCCAGTACTTC. The chain joins TRBV7-9 to TRBJ2-5, with 7 bases that match TRBD1. Germline V gene sequence: CDR1 SEHNR, CDR2 FQNEAQ (reference sequence). The CDR3 has 15 amino acids. J gave up 3 bases and V 5 bases, and 9 bases lay outside the gene matches.

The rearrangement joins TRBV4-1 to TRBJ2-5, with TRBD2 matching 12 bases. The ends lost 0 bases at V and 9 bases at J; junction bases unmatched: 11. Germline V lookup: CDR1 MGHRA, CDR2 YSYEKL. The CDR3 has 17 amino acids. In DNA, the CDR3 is TGCGCCAGCAGCCAAGAAGGGGGCTGGACTAGCGGGATGTCCCAGTACTTC. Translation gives CASSQEGGWTSGMSQYF.

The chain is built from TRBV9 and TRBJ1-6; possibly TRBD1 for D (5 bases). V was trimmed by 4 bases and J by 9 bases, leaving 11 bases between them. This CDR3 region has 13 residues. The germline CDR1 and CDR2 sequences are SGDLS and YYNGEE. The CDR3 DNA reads TGTGCCAGCAGCCCCCCTGGGGGTTCACCCCTCCACTTT. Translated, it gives CASSPPGGSPLHF.

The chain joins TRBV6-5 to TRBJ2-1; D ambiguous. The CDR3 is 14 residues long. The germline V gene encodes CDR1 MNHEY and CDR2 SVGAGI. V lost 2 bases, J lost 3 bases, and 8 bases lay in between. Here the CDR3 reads CASSYQTDYNEQFF. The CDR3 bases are TGTGCCAGCAGTTACCAGACTGACTACAATGAGCAGTTCTTC.

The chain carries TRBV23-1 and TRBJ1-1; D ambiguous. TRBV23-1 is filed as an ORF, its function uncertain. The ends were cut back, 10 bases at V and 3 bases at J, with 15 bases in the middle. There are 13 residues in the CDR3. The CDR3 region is CATTSDGDTEAFF. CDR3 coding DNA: TGCGCCACAACCTCGGACGGCGACACTGAAGCTTTCTTT.

The CDR3 DNA reads as TGTGCCAGCAGACTCGAAAGCCGGCCCCAGCATTTT. It yields the protein CASRLESRPQHF. V and J are TRBV6-5 and TRBJ1-5, with D unresolved. This CDR3 is 12 amino acids long. Between the trimmed V and J ends, which lost 6 bases and 9 bases, there was a span of 12 bases. Germline V CDR1 and CDR2: MNHEY, SVGAGI.

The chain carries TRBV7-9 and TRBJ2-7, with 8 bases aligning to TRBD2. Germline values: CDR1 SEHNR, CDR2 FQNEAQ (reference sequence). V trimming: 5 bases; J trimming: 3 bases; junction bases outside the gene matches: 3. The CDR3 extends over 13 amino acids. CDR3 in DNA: TGTGCCAGCAGCGCGGGACTAGACTACGAGCAGTACTTC. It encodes CASSAGLDYEQYF.

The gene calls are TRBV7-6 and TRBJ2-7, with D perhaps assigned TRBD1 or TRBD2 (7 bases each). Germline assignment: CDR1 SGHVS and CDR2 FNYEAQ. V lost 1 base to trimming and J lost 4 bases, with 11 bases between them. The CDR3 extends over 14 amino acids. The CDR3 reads CASSLGRGGYEQYF. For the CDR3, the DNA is TGTGCCAGCAGCTTAGGCAGGGGGGGGTACGAGCAGTACTTC.

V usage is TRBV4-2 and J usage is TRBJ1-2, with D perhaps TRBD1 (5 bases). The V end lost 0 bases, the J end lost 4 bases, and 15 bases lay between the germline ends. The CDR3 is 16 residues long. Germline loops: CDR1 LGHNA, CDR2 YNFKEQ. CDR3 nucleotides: TGTGCCAGCAGCCAAGAGGCAGGGAGGTCTGTCTATGGCTACACCTTC. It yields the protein CASSQEAGRSVYGYTF.

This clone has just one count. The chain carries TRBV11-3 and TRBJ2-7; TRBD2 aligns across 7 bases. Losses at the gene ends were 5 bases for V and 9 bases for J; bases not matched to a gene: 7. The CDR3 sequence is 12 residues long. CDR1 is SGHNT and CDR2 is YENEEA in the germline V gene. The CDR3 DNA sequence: TGTGCCAGCAGCCCAGGGAGGGGTGGGCAGTACTTC. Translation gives CASSPGRGGQYF.

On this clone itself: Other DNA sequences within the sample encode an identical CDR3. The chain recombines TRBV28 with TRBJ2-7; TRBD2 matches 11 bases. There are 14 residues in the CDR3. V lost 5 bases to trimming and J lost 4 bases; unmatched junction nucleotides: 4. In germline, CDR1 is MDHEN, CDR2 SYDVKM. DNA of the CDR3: TGTGCCAGCAGTATAGCGGGGGGGACATACGAGCAGTACTTC. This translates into CASSIAGGTYEQYF.

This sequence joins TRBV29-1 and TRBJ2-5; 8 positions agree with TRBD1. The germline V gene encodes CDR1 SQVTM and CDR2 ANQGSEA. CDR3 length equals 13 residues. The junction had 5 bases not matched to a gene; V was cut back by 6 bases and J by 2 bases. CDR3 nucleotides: TGCAGCGTCCCCGGGGACAGGCAAGAGACCCAGTACTTC. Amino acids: CSVPGDRQETQYF.

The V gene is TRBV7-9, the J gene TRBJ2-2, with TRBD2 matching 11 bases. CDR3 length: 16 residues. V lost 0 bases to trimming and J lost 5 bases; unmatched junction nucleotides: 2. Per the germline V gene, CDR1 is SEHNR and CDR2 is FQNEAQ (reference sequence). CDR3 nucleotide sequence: TGTGCCAGCAGCTTAGCGTCTAGCGGGGGGACCGGGGAGCTGTTTTTT. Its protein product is CASSLASSGGTGELFF.

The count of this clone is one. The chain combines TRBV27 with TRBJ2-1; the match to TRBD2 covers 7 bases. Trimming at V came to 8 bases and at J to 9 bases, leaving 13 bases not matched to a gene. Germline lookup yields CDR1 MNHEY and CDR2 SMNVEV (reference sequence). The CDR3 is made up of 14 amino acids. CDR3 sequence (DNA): TGTGCCAGCCAAGCGGGGCCCTTGCTGGGTGAGCAGTTCTTC. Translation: CASQAGPLLGEQFF.

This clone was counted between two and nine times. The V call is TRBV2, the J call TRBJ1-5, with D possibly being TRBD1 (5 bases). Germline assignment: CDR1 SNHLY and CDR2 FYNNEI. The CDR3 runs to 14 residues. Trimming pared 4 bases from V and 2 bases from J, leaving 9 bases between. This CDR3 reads CASSAGVGNQPQHF. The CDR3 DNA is TGTGCCAGCAGTGCGGGGGTTGGCAATCAGCCCCAGCATTTT.

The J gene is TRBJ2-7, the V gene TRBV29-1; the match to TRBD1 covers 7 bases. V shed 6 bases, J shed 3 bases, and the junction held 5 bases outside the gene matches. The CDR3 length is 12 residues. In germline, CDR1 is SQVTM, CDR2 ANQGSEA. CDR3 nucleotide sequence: TGCAGCGTCAAAACAGGGGACTACGAGCAGTACTTC. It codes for CSVKTGDYEQYF.

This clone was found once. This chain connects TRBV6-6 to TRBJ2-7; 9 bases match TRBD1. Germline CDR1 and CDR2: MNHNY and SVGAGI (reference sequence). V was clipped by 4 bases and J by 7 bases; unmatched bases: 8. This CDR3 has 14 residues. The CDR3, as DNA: TGTGCCAGCAGTTGGGACAGGGTAGGTGATGAGCAGTACTTC. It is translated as CASSWDRVGDEQYF.

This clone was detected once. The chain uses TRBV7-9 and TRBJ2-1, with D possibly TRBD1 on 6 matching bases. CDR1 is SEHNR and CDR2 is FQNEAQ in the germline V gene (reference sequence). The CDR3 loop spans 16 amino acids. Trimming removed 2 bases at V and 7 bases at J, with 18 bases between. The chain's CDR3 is CASSLFDHAGANEQFF. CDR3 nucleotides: TGTGCCAGCAGCTTATTTGACCACGCAGGGGCTAATGAGCAGTTCTTC.

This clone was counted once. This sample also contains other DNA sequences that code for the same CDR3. CDR3 nucleotide sequence: TGTGCCTGGATCCCAGACTCCTACAATGAGCAGTTCTTC. Translation: CAWIPDSYNEQFF. V usage is TRBV30 and J usage is TRBJ2-1; D uncertain. The V end was cut by 4 bases, the J end by 0 bases, with 7 bases between. The V gene's germline CDR1 is GTSNPN and CDR2 SVGIG (reference sequence). The CDR3 contains 13 residues.

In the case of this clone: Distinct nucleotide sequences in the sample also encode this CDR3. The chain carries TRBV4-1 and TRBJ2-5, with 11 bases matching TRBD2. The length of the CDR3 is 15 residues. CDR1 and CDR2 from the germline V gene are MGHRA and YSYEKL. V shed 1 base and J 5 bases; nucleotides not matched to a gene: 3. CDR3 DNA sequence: TGCGCCAGCAGCCAAGGACTAGCGGGAATCGAGACCCAGTACTTC. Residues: CASSQGLAGIETQYF.

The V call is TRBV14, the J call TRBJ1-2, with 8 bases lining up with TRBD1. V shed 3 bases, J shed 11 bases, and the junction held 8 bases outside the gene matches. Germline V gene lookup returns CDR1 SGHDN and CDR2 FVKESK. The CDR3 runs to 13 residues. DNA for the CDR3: TGTGCCAGCAGCCACCCAGGGGGCCTCCGGTACACCTTC. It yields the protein CASSHPGGLRYTF.